This T cell receptor (beta chain) was identified during a study of blood T cells in healthy people across ages. Broader study findings: More naive CD4+ cells and higher diversity marked long-lived donors relative to aged donors. It was not possible, with unsorted PBMCs, to conclusively compare naive and antigen-experienced cells.

Isolation recovered at least 6.5 million PBMCs from every sample. Alongside a J-beta primer mix, a sample-barcoded 5' primer served in a second PCR lasting 7 to 11 cycles. A template-switch adaptor containing 12 random nucleotides labeled each cDNA molecule. TCRdb independently ran MiXCR on the 5' RACE reads; one entry per CDR3 protein. In the table there are 1,800,000 or so distinct CDR3 sequences, more than 35% of which are singletons. Germline lookup yields CDR1 DFQATT and CDR2 SNEGSKA (reference sequence). The CDR3 has 16 amino acids. Trimming removed 0 bases from V and 3 bases from J; junction bases left unmatched: 5. This clonotype occurred a few times. Its matching antigen is unknown.

Sequencing was performed on blood. The TCR was taken from a human donor in good health. V gene TRBV20-1 combines with J gene TRBJ2-1, with 10 bases that match TRBD2. CDR3 region: CSARDWTSGRYNEQFF. Written as DNA, the CDR3 is TGCAGTGCTAGAGACTGGACTAGCGGACGCTACAATGAGCAGTTCTTC.